These 27 T cell receptor beta chains were sequenced from one sample in a study of beta chain features in type 1 diabetes. Broader study findings: There was a moderate but significant shortening of TCRB CDR3s in all four CD4+ subsets of Type 1 diabetes patients.

Reverse transcription of all isolated RNA meant that expressed TCRB transcripts were sequenced. Data came from immunoSEQ multiplex PCR; TCRdb stores just in-frame clones and leaves some out. The data show roughly 340,000 clones, roughly 12% seen once. These receptors have no known antigen. Sequencing was carried out using naive CD4+ T cells from blood. Source of these receptors: a woman younger than 30 with type 1 diabetes.

The chain is built from TRBV11-2 and TRBJ2-5, with D possibly TRBD1 on 6 matching bases. CDR1 and CDR2 (germline): SGHAT, FQNNGV. CDR3 length equals 15 residues. V was shortened by 4 bases and J by 1 base, with 13 bases between the two germline ends. This chain's CDR3 is CASSWGPTGQETQYF. The DNA of the CDR3 is TGTGCCAGCAGCTGGGGGCCGACAGGCCAAGAGACCCAGTACTTC. Variable domain in full (rest from reference TRBV11-2 and TRBJ2-5): EAGVAQSPRYKIIEKRQSVAFWCNPISGHATLYWYQQILGQGPKLLIQFQNNGVVDDSQLPKDRFSAERLKGVDSTLKIQPAKLEDSAVYLCASSWGPTGQETQYFGPGTRLLVL.

This clone was seen a few times. The chain carries TRBV5-1 and TRBJ2-1; TRBD2 matches at 8 bases. CDR1 is SGHRS, CDR2 YFSETQ, per germline. The V segment lost 2 bases and the J segment 4 bases; nucleotides outside the gene matches: 5. CDR3 length equals 15 residues. The CDR3: CASSLAGDGYNEQFF. CDR3 nucleotide sequence: TGCGCCAGCAGCTTAGCGGGAGACGGGTACAATGAGCAGTTCTTC.

The chain joins TRBV30 to TRBJ1-3, with a weak D call TRBD1 (6 bases). The CDR3 has 14 amino acids. Per germline, CDR1 GTSNPN and CDR2 SVGIG (reference sequence). With 0 bases removed from V and 1 base from J, the gap between germline ends came to 7 bases. The CDR3 spells CAWSVQGSGNTIYF. The DNA of the CDR3 is TGTGCCTGGAGTGTACAGGGTTCTGGAAACACCATATATTTT.

The sample holds a few counts of this clone. The chain is built from TRBV6-5 and TRBJ2-1, with D perhaps TRBD1 (6 bases). Germline V lookup: CDR1 MNHEY, CDR2 SVGAGI. This CDR3 has 13 amino acids. The V end lost 5 bases, the J end lost 4 bases, and 9 bases lay between the germline ends. This chain's CDR3 is CASSEDRYNEQFF. The CDR3 DNA reads TGTGCCAGCAGTGAGGACAGATACAATGAGCAGTTCTTC.

This clone was detected a few times. The chain has TRBV5-1 and TRBJ2-2; tentative D call: TRBD1 (5 bases). CDR3 length: 13 residues. Germline-derived CDR1 and CDR2 are SGHRS and YFSETQ. V gave up 4 bases and J gave up 6 bases, with 10 bases separating them. CDR3 coding DNA: TGCGCCAGCAGCAGCAGGGTACCCGGGGAGCTGTTTTTT. Amino acids: CASSSRVPGELFF.

The J gene is TRBJ2-1, the V gene TRBV5-1; TRBD2 aligns across 7 bases. V shed 4 bases, J shed 9 bases, and the junction held 13 bases outside the gene matches. Germline CDR1 SGHRS, CDR2 YFSETQ. The CDR3 contains 15 residues. The CDR3: CASSPELARVSEQFF. The DNA for the CDR3 is TGCGCCAGCAGCCCTGAACTAGCGAGAGTAAGTGAGCAGTTCTTC.

The V and J genes are TRBV2 and TRBJ2-1; a weak D match, TRBD1 (5 bases). The CDR3 runs 13 residues. Between the trimmed V and J ends, which lost 6 bases and 2 bases, there was a span of 8 bases. Germline CDR1 and CDR2: SNHLY and FYNNEI. CDR3 in DNA: TGTGCCAGCAGGGACACCGCCTACAATGAGCAGTTCTTC. Translated, it gives CASRDTAYNEQFF. The full variable domain, in which reference TRBV2 and TRBJ2-1 provide the parts outside the CDR3, is EPEVTQTPSHQVTQMGQEVILRCVPISNHLYFYWYRQILGQKVEFLVSFYNNEISEKSEIFDDQFSVERPDGSNFTLKIRSTKLEDSAMYFCASRDTAYNEQFFGPGTRLTVL.

V and J are TRBV28 and TRBJ2-2; D not certain. The CDR3 spans 13 residues. Deletions cut 10 bases from V and 0 bases from J, with 9 bases between. Germline assignment: CDR1 MDHEN and CDR2 SYDVKM. CDR3 sequence (DNA): TGTGCCACCGTCCAGGCGAACACCGGGGAGCTGTTTTTT. Translation gives CATVQANTGELFF.

The rearrangement joins TRBV30 to TRBJ2-5; the D gene is possibly TRBD2 (8 bases). With 3 bases removed from V and 5 bases from J, the gap between germline ends came to 13 bases. CDR1 and CDR2 from the germline V gene are GTSNPN and SVGIG (reference sequence). The CDR3 contains 13 residues. This CDR3 reads CAWSGRGRETQYF. The CDR3 DNA reads as TGTGCCTGGAGCGGGAGGGGGCGGGAGACCCAGTACTTC.

This chain links TRBV5-4 with TRBJ2-6; D gene uncertain. CDR3 length equals 15 residues. Germline CDR1 SGHNT, CDR2 YYREEE (reference sequence). Trimming pared 3 bases from V and 0 bases from J, leaving 7 bases between. CDR3 sequence: CASSSEYSGANVLTF. The DNA for the CDR3 is TGTGCCAGCAGCTCGGAGTACTCTGGGGCCAACGTCCTGACTTTC.

The chain joins TRBV27 to TRBJ2-3; perhaps TRBD1 as D (5 bases). The ends were cut back, 8 bases at V and 0 bases at J, with 15 bases in the middle. The CDR3 runs 15 residues. CDR1 is MNHEY, CDR2 SMNVEV, per germline (reference sequence). CDR3 residues: CASSQGSASTDTQYF. CDR3 nucleotide sequence: TGTGCCAGCTCTCAGGGTTCGGCTAGCACAGATACGCAGTATTTT.

Here the CDR3 reads CASSLRDSVYNEQFF. The CDR3 DNA is TGCGCCAGCAGCCTCCGGGACAGCGTCTACAATGAGCAGTTCTTC. The chain carries TRBV5-1 and TRBJ2-1; 7 bases match TRBD1. The germline V gene encodes CDR1 SGHRS and CDR2 YFSETQ. Trimming took 4 bases from V and 3 from J; bases not matched to a gene: 7. CDR3 length: 15 amino acids.

This clone was seen a handful of times. This chain uses TRBV12-5 with TRBJ2-5; D call uncertain. Trimming took 1 base from V and 2 from J, leaving 11 bases between them. The CDR3 runs 15 residues. CDR1 and CDR2 (germline): LGHNT, FRNRAP. The CDR3 sequence is CASGLAPRVQETQYF. The CDR3 nucleotides are TGTGCTAGTGGTTTGGCACCACGAGTTCAAGAGACCCAGTACTTC.

This rearrangement joins TRBV7-2 to TRBJ1-2; D gene uncertain. This CDR3 contains 15 residues. Germline CDR1 SGHTA, CDR2 FQGNSA. The V end lost 0 bases, the J end lost 6 bases, and 14 bases lay between the germline ends. This chain's CDR3 is CASSLALLLSDGYTF. DNA of the CDR3: TGTGCCAGCAGCTTAGCGCTTCTCCTTTCGGATGGCTACACCTTC.

This clone was counted only a few times. This rearrangement joins TRBV30 to TRBJ1-1; 7 bases align to TRBD1. The CDR3 consists of 13 residues. Germline V CDR1 and CDR2: GTSNPN, SVGIG (reference sequence). After removal of 6 bases from V and 2 bases from J, the junction contained 6 bases not matched to a gene. The CDR3 sequence is CACQRTGNTEAFF. CDR3 in DNA: TGTGCCTGTCAGAGGACAGGTAACACTGAAGCTTTCTTT.

This clone was found a few times. V is TRBV10-3 and J is TRBJ2-1; TRBD2 matches at 16 bases. CDR3 size: 17 residues. V shed 9 bases and J 3 bases; nucleotides not matched to a gene: 8. The germline V gene encodes CDR1 ENHRY and CDR2 SYGVKD. CDR3 sequence (DNA): TGTGCCATTGGGACTAGCGGGAGGGTCGGTCTCTACAATGAGCAGTTCTTC. Its translation: CAIGTSGRVGLYNEQFF.

The chain joins TRBV27 to TRBJ1-5; D ambiguous. The CDR3 is made up of 13 amino acids. V was clipped by 6 bases and J by 0 bases, with 6 bases between them. Germline CDR1 and CDR2: MNHEY and SMNVEV (reference sequence). The CDR3 DNA reads TGTGCCAGCAGCCCTTATAGCAATCAGCCCCAGCATTTT. Translation: CASSPYSNQPQHF.

The rearrangement links TRBV28 to TRBJ2-7; 8 bases are a match to TRBD1. V shed 4 bases, J shed 2 bases, and the junction held 4 bases outside the gene matches. From germline, CDR1 is MDHEN and CDR2 SYDVKM. This CDR3 has 14 residues. DNA for the CDR3: TGTGCCAGCAGTTCGTCGGGACAGGCCTACGAGCAGTACGTC. Protein: CASSSSGQAYEQYV.

The rearrangement links TRBV5-4 to TRBJ2-2; the match to TRBD2 covers 7 bases. J was trimmed by 6 bases and V by 4 bases; bases with no gene match: 9. The CDR3 consists of 15 residues. Germline CDR1 reads SGHNT; CDR2 reads YYREEE (reference sequence). The CDR3: CASSPGGGLAGELFF. The CDR3 bases are TGTGCCAGCAGCCCGGGGGGAGGGCTCGCCGGGGAGCTGTTTTTT.

This rearrangement joins TRBV18 to TRBJ1-1; possible D gene TRBD1, 6 bases. This CDR3 has 16 amino acids. CDR1 KGHSH and CDR2 LQKENI come from the germline V gene. V lost 5 bases to trimming and J lost 6 bases, with 22 bases between them. Here the CDR3 DNA reads TGTGCCAGCTCAAAACTTCGGACAGATCCTGGACCTGAAGCTTTCTTT. This codes for CASSKLRTDPGPEAFF.

The chain combines TRBV5-6 with TRBJ2-3; TRBD2 agrees at 8 bases. With V trimmed by 4 bases and J by 1 base, 5 bases remained unmatched. Germline lookup yields CDR1 SGHDT and CDR2 YYEEEE. This CDR3 contains 15 residues. The DNA of the CDR3 is TGTGCCAGCAGCCCAACGACTAGCGGCACAGATACGCAGTATTTT. Amino acid sequence: CASSPTTSGTDTQYF.

The gene calls are TRBV5-1 and TRBJ2-1; no reliable D call. This CDR3 has 15 amino acids. V lost 1 base and J lost 3, with 11 bases in between. Germline loops: CDR1 SGHRS, CDR2 YFSETQ. This CDR3 is CASSLTQISYNEQFF. DNA for the CDR3: TGCGCCAGCAGCTTGACACAGATTAGCTACAATGAGCAGTTCTTC.

This clone appeared a few times. The V gene is TRBV2, the J gene TRBJ1-1, with D perhaps matching TRBD1 (6 bases). This CDR3 is 13 amino acids long. Germline V gene sequence: CDR1 SNHLY, CDR2 FYNNEI. Between the trimmed V and J ends, which lost 7 bases and 1 base, there was a span of 10 bases. The CDR3 sequence: CASMDRPNTEAFF. The CDR3 nucleotides are TGTGCCAGCATGGACAGACCGAACACTGAAGCTTTCTTT.

This clone turned up a few times. V and J are TRBV30 and TRBJ2-1; 7 positions agree with TRBD2. The V and J ends lost 3 bases and 5 bases, in that order; junction bases with no gene match: 19. The CDR3 is 18 residues long. Germline V gene lookup returns CDR1 GTSNPN and CDR2 SVGIG (reference sequence). The DNA for the CDR3 is TGTGCCTGGAGGGGAACCCTCGGGCTAGCGGTATCCAACAATGAGCAGTTCTTC. This gives the protein CAWRGTLGLAVSNNEQFF.

The chain joins TRBV6-6 to TRBJ2-7; no firm D call. This CDR3 has 12 residues. Germline CDR1 reads MNHNY; CDR2 reads SVGAGI (reference sequence). The V and J ends lost 3 bases and 7 bases respectively, with 10 bases between them. The CDR3 DNA sequence: TGTGCCAGCAGTTATCCCCGCTGGGAGCAGTACGTC. As protein: CASSYPRWEQYV.

The CDR3 loop is CASSPTGPNYGYTF. The CDR3 nucleotides read TGTGCCAGCAGTCCGACAGGGCCAAACTATGGCTACACCTTC. This chain links TRBV2 with TRBJ1-2, with 7 bases identical to TRBD1. After removal of 5 bases from V and 2 bases from J, the junction contained 5 bases not matched to a gene. CDR1 and CDR2 from the germline V gene are SNHLY and FYNNEI. The CDR3 sequence is 14 residues long.

This clone occurred a few times. V is TRBV7-2 and J is TRBJ2-1, with a tentative D call TRBD2 (5 bases). CDR1 and CDR2 from the germline V gene are SGHTA and FQGNSA. The CDR3 is made up of 14 amino acids. The V end was cut by 1 base, the J end by 5 bases, with 9 bases between. The CDR3 DNA follows: TGTGCCAGCAGCTTAGGGAGGACGCACAATGAGCAGTTCTTC. Translating it yields CASSLGRTHNEQFF.